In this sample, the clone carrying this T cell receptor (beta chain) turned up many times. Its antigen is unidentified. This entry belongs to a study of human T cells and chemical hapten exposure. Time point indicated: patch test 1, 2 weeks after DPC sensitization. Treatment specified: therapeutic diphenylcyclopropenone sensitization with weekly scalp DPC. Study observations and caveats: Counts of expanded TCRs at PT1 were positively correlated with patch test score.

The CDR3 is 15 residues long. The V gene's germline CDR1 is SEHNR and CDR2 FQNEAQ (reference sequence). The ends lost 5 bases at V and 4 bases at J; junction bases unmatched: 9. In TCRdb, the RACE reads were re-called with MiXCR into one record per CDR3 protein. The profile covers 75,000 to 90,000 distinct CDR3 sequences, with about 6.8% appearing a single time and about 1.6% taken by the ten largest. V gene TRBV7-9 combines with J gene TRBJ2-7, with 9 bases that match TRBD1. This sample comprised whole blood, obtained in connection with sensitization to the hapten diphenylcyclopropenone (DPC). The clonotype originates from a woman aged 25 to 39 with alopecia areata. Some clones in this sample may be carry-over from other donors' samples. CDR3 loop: CASSAQDRGGYEQYF. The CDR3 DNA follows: TGTGCCAGCAGCGCCCAGGACAGGGGAGGATACGAGCAGTACTTC.